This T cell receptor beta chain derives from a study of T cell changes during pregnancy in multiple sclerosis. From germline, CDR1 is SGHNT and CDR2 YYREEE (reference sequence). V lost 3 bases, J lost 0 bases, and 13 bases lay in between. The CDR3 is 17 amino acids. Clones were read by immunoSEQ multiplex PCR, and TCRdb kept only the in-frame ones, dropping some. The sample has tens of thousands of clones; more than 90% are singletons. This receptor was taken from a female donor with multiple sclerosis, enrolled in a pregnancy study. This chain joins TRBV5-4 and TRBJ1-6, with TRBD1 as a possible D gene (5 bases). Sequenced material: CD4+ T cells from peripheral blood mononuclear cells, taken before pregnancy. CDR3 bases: TGTGCCAGCAGCTGGGGACTTTCCCACTCCTATAATTCACCCCTCCACTTT. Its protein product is CASSWGLSHSYNSPLHF.